This T cell receptor beta chain was retrieved from a study of T and B cells in COVID-19 patients (dated by TCRdb to between 2020 and 2021). Some background on the complete study: In this study, adaptive immunity was profiled in COVID-19 patients who either had active infection or had recovered, using TRB and IGH repertoire sequencing of peripheral blood. Of the roughly 20 patients in the active-infection cohort, fewer than 15 were critically ill and needed mechanical ventilation or ECMO. Up to roughly 10 follow-up blood samples were collected per patient, with some samples spanning different disease stages in the same individual. Over 8 million TCR sequences were analysed in a TCR and BCR sequence repository that covered around 40 patients and some 72 time points. In the active-infection cohort, about 90% of the roughly 20 patients had comorbidities linked to unfavorable COVID-19 outcome. The recovered cohort had a median age of roughly 35 years, compared with approximately 70 years in the active-infection cohort. Two patients were in both the active and recovered cohorts because samples existed from active disease and from after recovery. A recovered cohort comprised some 18 patients contributing fewer than 25 samples, mostly after mild to moderate COVID-19 managed as outpatients. For the repertoire analyses, the comparison was an age-matched reference group of roughly 37 healthy donors who were negative for COVID-19 antibodies.

The paper as a whole reports these results and caveats: TRB repertoires were highly clonal in active COVID-19, whereas diversity and richness at recovery rose above healthy donor levels. A total of approximately 2,300 exclusive TCR clusters, including 30 to 40 low-pGen clusters, were found in the recovered cohort. Few blood samples were available from mildly ill patients while symptoms were present or from severe cases at early time points. The reported TCR clusters were stated to require prospective validation before clinical use. The cohort was considered too small to assess HLA contributions to COVID-19 susceptibility or severity. Patients with COVID-19 were reported to show strongly skewed TRBV/TRBJ gene usage. Specific T cell subsets (CD4+/Treg/CD8+) and sorted SARS-CoV-2-responsive or tetramer+ T cells had not yet been sequenced, and the corresponding sequencing experiments were ongoing.

Sequencing instrument: Illumina MiSeq. Multiplex PCR with BIOMED2 TRB-A/B primer pools was used to amplify the TRB rearrangements. Illumina-compatible adapters and 7-nucleotide sample barcodes were added to the amplicons in two consecutive PCRs. Phusion HS II polymerase was used for all library PCRs. The amplicons were purified from gel with the NucleoSpin Gel and PCR Clean-up kit, measured on Qubit, and combined at 4 to 5 nM. The quality of the amplicon pool was checked on an Agilent 2100 Bioanalyzer prior to Illumina next-generation sequencing. Turning to the authors' computational methods: MiXCR 3.0.8 with the default MiXCR reference library was used to annotate TRB rearrangements. Non-productive reads and sequences with fewer than 2 reads were removed, and every unique CDR3 nucleotide sequence was treated as one clone. Clonality, diversity, richness and V-J gene usage were computed in R 3.5.1. GLIPH2 was used to cluster TCRs based on CDR3 similarity, and OLGA was used to calculate the generation probabilities. GLIPH2 clusters were kept only if they contained at least four unique TCR clonotypes found in at least three individuals. TCRdb passed the public sequencing reads through fastp at Q25 and MiXCR, retaining productive beta sequences. When rows share a CDR3 protein, they turn into one entry using the most common DNA and genes. The V and J calls, along with clone size, are taken from TCRdb and not from the paper's own processing. The sample table contains 5,500 to 8,000 distinct CDR3 sequences; only one count was recorded for about 23% of them. Jointly, the top ten make up approximately 4% of the sample.

From the germline V gene, CDR1 is LGHNA and CDR2 is YNFKEQ. The V end gives up 3 bases and the J end 7 bases, leaving 9 bases in the junction not matched to a gene. Including the terminal cysteine and phenylalanine, the CDR3 comprises 16 residues. This entry keeps only the CDR3 DNA: 48 bases, framed from base 1. Genomic DNA extracted from blood was used in amounts of roughly 240-500 ng for amplification of TRB repertoires. Details on this clonotype: What this receptor recognizes is not known. The record has no base qualities; no much larger clone is one base away.

Sample: blood. This receptor was obtained from a human donor who had recovered from COVID-19. This chain is built from TRBV4-2 and TRBJ1-6, and TRBD1 matches 7 of the central bases. The CDR3 protein: CASSQSQGTDNSPLHF. Here is the DNA: TGTGCCAGCAGCCAGTCACAAGGGACAGACAATTCACCCCTCCACTTT.